Included here is one TCR beta chain sequence, with context. Its antigen remains unknown. This record belongs to a study of a mutant IDH1 vaccine in newly diagnosed glioma. For the study at large: Most had both radiotherapy and temozolomide beforehand; others had only one.

Time point: baseline, week 1 (first vaccination visit). Treatment meaning: pre-vaccination baseline after standard-of-care therapy. Overall study results and limits: Variations in leading peripheral T cell clonotypes appeared to have no connection with pseudoprogression.

The assay was immunoSEQ multiplex PCR, and TCRdb's table has in-frame clones only and misses some. This sample has about 67,000 clones, with around 83% found just once. Germline V CDR1 and CDR2: GTSNPN, SVGIG (reference sequence). The CDR3 runs 13 residues. V lost 3 bases to trimming and J lost 1 base, with 8 bases between them. The sequenced sample was peripheral blood mononuclear cells (PBMCs), obtained from a glioma patient treated with radiotherapy, temozolomide or both. This clonotype originated in a woman aged 18-29 years with glioma. Some clones in this sample may be carry-over from other donors' samples. V usage is TRBV30 and J usage is TRBJ2-3; a possible D gene is TRBD2 (6 bases). The CDR3 reads CAWRAGGTDTQYF. Here the CDR3 DNA reads TGTGCCTGGAGAGCGGGTGGCACAGATACGCAGTATTTT.